This T cell receptor (beta chain) was profiled in a study of regulatory T cells in long-lasting Graves disease. In building TCR beta libraries, iRepertoire HTBI primers were used together with Arm-PCR of CDR3 regions. Each CDR3 protein is one row after TCRdb ran MiXCR on the multiplex PCR reads. The sample contains hundreds of thousands of distinct CDR3 sequences, about 16% of which appear only once. The CDR3 is 14 amino acids. Trimming shortened V by 6 bases and J by 3 bases, and 14 bases separated the two germline ends. The germline V gene encodes CDR1 MDHEN and CDR2 SYDVKM. Many counts were recorded for this clonotype. Specified time point: newly diagnosed GD, antithyroid drugs for less than 3 months. PBMC-extracted RNA yielded the TCR library. These data also formed part of another study, on T cells in Graves' hyperthyroidism and ophthalmopathy.

The chain combines TRBV28 with TRBJ1-2, with D unresolved. The TCR was taken from a woman aged 30 to 39 with Graves disease. The sequencing used peripheral blood mononuclear cells (PBMCs), collected at new diagnosis, from a patient treated with antithyroid drugs. The CDR3 DNA follows: TGTGCCAGCAGGAGGACTACGTGGGACTATGGCTACACCTTC. Translating it yields CASRRTTWDYGYTF.